One and the same sample provided the 18 T cell receptor beta chains below, sequenced in a study of identical twins. TCRdb reprocessed the 5' RACE reads via MiXCR and lists one record per CDR3 protein. The sample lists hundreds of thousands of distinct CDR3 sequences, 10% to 15% occurring once. A further study also used this sample, focusing on yellow fever vaccine responses in identical twins.

Sequences were obtained from CD8+ T cells sorted from blood. These receptors originate from a woman between 18 and 29 years old in good health.

The sample holds many counts of this clonotype. This sequence joins TRBV28 and TRBJ2-1, with unresolved D. The V end was cut by 5 bases, the J end by 14 bases, with 19 bases between. The CDR3 sequence is 13 residues long. Germline V gives CDR1 MDHEN, CDR2 SYDVKM. The DNA of the CDR3 is TGTGCCAGCAGTACCGATACCGCAGTAGGAAAGTTCTTC. Protein: CASSTDTAVGKFF. Based on the CDR3 plus reference TRBV28 and TRBJ2-1, the full variable domain is DVKVTQSSRYLVKRTGEKVFLECVQDMDHENMFWYRQDPGLGLRLIYFSYDVKMKEKGDIPEGYSVSREKKERFSLILESASTNQTSMYLCASSTDTAVGKFFGPGTRLTVL.

This clonotype was counted between two and nine times. This sequence joins TRBV3-1 and TRBJ2-2; D gene ambiguous. Trimming removed 0 bases from V and 8 bases from J, with 31 bases in between. The germline V gene has CDR1 LGHDT and CDR2 YNNKEL (reference sequence). The CDR3 runs to 21 residues. The CDR3 region is CASSQELFPAVKSVNRGELFF. The DNA of the CDR3 is TGTGCCAGCAGCCAAGAATTATTCCCGGCAGTAAAGAGTGTCAACCGGGGGGAGCTGTTTTTT.

This clonotype was seen many times. The gene calls are TRBV6-2 or TRBV6-3 and TRBJ2-1; a possible D gene is TRBD2 (6 bases). Looked up from germline, CDR1 is MNHEY and CDR2 is SVGEGT. V lost 6 bases and J 6 bases, leaving 12 bases between the germline ends. This CDR3 region has 13 residues. CDR3 residues: CASSLRTTNEQFF. DNA for the CDR3: TGTGCCAGCAGCTTGAGGACTACCAATGAGCAGTTCTTC.

This chain connects TRBV20-1 to TRBJ1-4, with 8 bases identical to TRBD1. Germline assignment: CDR1 DFQATT and CDR2 SNEGSKA (reference sequence). J lost 5 bases, V lost 5 bases, and 4 bases had no gene match. The CDR3 runs 13 residues. The CDR3 reads CSARTGLNEKLFF. CDR3 DNA sequence: TGCAGTGCTCGGACAGGGTTAAATGAAAAACTGTTTTTT.

A few counts support this clonotype. The chain links TRBV29-1 to TRBJ2-7; the match to TRBD1 covers 8 bases. Trimming removed 5 bases from V and 2 bases from J; junction bases left unmatched: 8. Germline V gene data show CDR1 as SQVTM and CDR2 as ANQGSEA. The CDR3 sequence is 14 residues long. The CDR3 protein is CSVTGGTVAYEQYF. The CDR3 coding sequence is TGCAGCGTTACAGGGGGGACAGTGGCCTACGAGCAGTACTTC.

This clonotype was counted between two and nine times. V usage is TRBV3-1 and J usage is TRBJ2-3; possibly TRBD2 for D (5 bases). Trimming removed 1 base from V and 4 bases from J, with 12 bases in between. Per germline, CDR1 LGHDT and CDR2 YNNKEL (reference sequence). The CDR3 consists of 15 residues. DNA of the CDR3: TGTGCCAGCAGCCAAGGGACTTCCCCAGCAGATACGCAGTATTTT. Translated, it gives CASSQGTSPADTQYF.

The chain's CDR3 is CASSLAGGDSLVWEQYF. The CDR3 DNA follows: TGCGCCAGCAGCTTGGCCGGGGGGGACAGCCTGGTCTGGGAGCAGTACTTC. The chain uses TRBV5-1 and TRBJ2-7; D is possibly TRBD2 (8 bases). Germline V gives CDR1 SGHRS, CDR2 YFSETQ. CDR3 length equals 17 residues. The V and J ends lost 0 bases and 7 bases respectively, with 23 bases between them. The full variable domain, rest sourced from reference TRBV5-1 and TRBJ2-7, is KAGVTQTPRYLIKTRGQQVTLSCSPISGHRSVSWYQQTPGQGLQFLFEYFSETQRNKGNFPGRFSGRQFSNSRSEMNVSTLELGDSALYLCASSLAGGDSLVWEQYFGPGTRLTVT.

This clonotype was observed a few times. The V gene is TRBV9, the J gene TRBJ2-6; D is uncertain. V lost 4 bases to trimming and J lost 0 bases, with 8 bases between them. The CDR3 runs 15 residues. Per germline, CDR1 SGDLS and CDR2 YYNGEE. CDR3: CASSHGDSGANVLTF. The CDR3 DNA reads as TGTGCCAGCAGCCATGGCGACTCTGGGGCCAACGTCCTGACTTTC.

This sequence joins TRBV11-2 and TRBJ1-1; unclear D gene. Germline V gives CDR1 SGHAT, CDR2 FQNNGV. Trimming cost V 3 bases and J 6 bases, with 5 bases left between them. The length of the CDR3 is 11 residues. Written as DNA, the CDR3 is TGTGCCAGCAGCTTGCTCGCTGAAGCTTTCTTT. Protein sequence: CASSLLAEAFF.

The V gene is TRBV7-9, the J gene TRBJ2-3; no clear D gene. The CDR3 is 14 residues long. CDR1 SEHNR and CDR2 FQNEAQ come from the germline V gene (reference sequence). V was trimmed by 4 bases and J by 0 bases, leaving 8 bases between them. The CDR3 is CASSSHASTDTQYF. The CDR3 coding sequence is TGTGCCAGCAGCTCCCACGCTAGCACAGATACGCAGTATTTT.

This clonotype was observed many times. The rearrangement uses TRBV2 and TRBJ1-2; the match to TRBD1 covers 9 bases. With 3 bases clipped from V and 4 bases from J, the junction kept 6 bases outside the gene matches. Germline assignment: CDR1 SNHLY and CDR2 FYNNEI. This CDR3 is 15 amino acids long. The CDR3 reads CASSDAGQGVYGYTF. The CDR3 region has the DNA TGTGCCAGCAGTGATGCGGGACAGGGCGTCTATGGCTACACCTTC.

This clonotype was picked up a small number of times. The genes are TRBV9 and TRBJ2-7; TRBD2 aligns across 7 bases. CDR1 SGDLS and CDR2 YYNGEE come from the germline V gene. J was trimmed by 3 bases and V by 2 bases; bases with no gene match: 2. The CDR3 covers 13 residues. The CDR3 DNA reads TGTGCCAGCAGCGTGTCGGGAGGCTACGAGCAGTACTTC. Translation gives CASSVSGGYEQYF. The variable domain in full, completed from reference TRBV9 and TRBJ2-7, reads DSGVTQTPKHLITATGQRVTLRCSPRSGDLSVYWYQQSLDQGLQFLIQYYNGEERAKGNILERFSAQQFPDLHSELNLSSLELGDSALYFCASSVSGGYEQYFGPGTRLTVT.

A few counts support this clonotype. The V gene is TRBV15, the J gene TRBJ2-2; 8 bases fit TRBD2. Trimming took 1 base from V and 4 from J; bases not matched to a gene: 2. This CDR3 has 15 amino acids. Germline V gives CDR1 LNHNV, CDR2 YYDKDF (reference sequence). As DNA, the CDR3 is TGTGCCACCAGCAGAGGGGCGGGAGGCACCGGGGAGCTGTTTTTT. Protein product: CATSRGAGGTGELFF.

This clonotype was recorded a few times. The V gene is TRBV7-9, the J gene TRBJ1-2; D perhaps matches TRBD1 (5 bases). Germline CDR1 SEHNR, CDR2 FQNEAQ (reference sequence). The CDR3 length is 12 residues. V dropped 5 bases and J dropped 7 bases, with 11 bases sitting between them. The CDR3 coding sequence is TGTGCCAGCAGCCCCGCCGGGACTGGCTACACCTTC. Translation gives CASSPAGTGYTF.

This clonotype has only a few counts. The chain employs TRBV24-1 and TRBJ2-2, with 8 bases that match TRBD2. Per the germline V gene, CDR1 is KGHDR and CDR2 is SFDVKD. The CDR3 has 18 residues. J lost 3 bases, V lost 5 bases, and 13 bases had no gene match. The DNA of the CDR3 is TGTGCCACCAGTGGCACCCAACACTGGCGGGAGGACACCGGGGAGCTGTTTTTT. Protein: CATSGTQHWREDTGELFF.

This rearrangement joins TRBV19 to TRBJ1-6; D ambiguous. Germline CDR1 LNHDA, CDR2 SQIVND (reference sequence). Trimming left V 5 bases short and J 8 bases short, with 10 bases between. The CDR3 spans 13 residues. CDR3 nucleotides: TGTGCCAGTAGTCCCCAGATGGATTCACCCCTCCACTTT. Translated: CASSPQMDSPLHF. Drawing the rest from reference TRBV19 and TRBJ1-6, the complete variable domain is DGGITQSPKYLFRKEGQNVTLSCEQNLNHDAMYWYRQDPGQGLRLIYYSQIVNDFQKGDIAEGYSVSREKKESFPLTVTSAQKNPTAFYLCASSPQMDSPLHFGNGTRLTVT.

The chain couples TRBV7-9 to TRBJ2-3, with 7 bases that match TRBD2. From germline, CDR1 is SEHNR and CDR2 FQNEAQ (reference sequence). V trimming: 10 bases; J trimming: 2 bases; junction bases outside the gene matches: 3. The CDR3 loop spans 12 amino acids. CDR3 DNA sequence: TGTGCCACCCTAGCGGCCACAGATACGCAGTATTTT. Amino acids: CATLAATDTQYF.

V usage is TRBV19 and J usage is TRBJ1-1; 7 bases align to TRBD1. This CDR3 spans 14 amino acids. The germline gives CDR1 LNHDA, CDR2 SQIVND (reference sequence). With 5 bases clipped from V and 3 bases from J, the junction kept 6 bases outside the gene matches. This chain's CDR3 is CASSEGAGDTEAFF. Here the CDR3 DNA reads TGTGCCAGTAGTGAGGGGGCGGGGGACACTGAAGCTTTCTTT.